The 17 T cell receptor beta chains given below trace back to one sample, sequenced in a study of lymphopenia after photon versus proton radiotherapy. TCRdb's table, derived via immunoSEQ multiplex PCR, lists solely in-frame clones and lacks some. The repertoire includes 150,000 to 200,000 clones, approximately 90% of them detected once, and approximately 4.6% sits in the top ten. The sample in question was peripheral blood, obtained from a patient treated with photon-based radiotherapy. The receptor source for this set is a middle-aged man with gastric cancer.

The chain recombines TRBV6-4 with TRBJ2-2; 10 bases agree with TRBD2. V gave up 5 bases and J gave up 5 bases; unmatched junction bases: 2. The CDR3 is 14 amino acids. Looked up from germline, CDR1 is MRHNA and CDR2 is SNTAGT. CDR3 sequence: CASSPSGSTGELFF. The DNA for the CDR3 is TGTGCCAGCAGTCCTAGCGGGAGTACCGGGGAGCTGTTTTTT.

The rearrangement links TRBV4-3 to TRBJ1-1, with unresolved D. The CDR3 has 14 amino acids. Germline lookup yields CDR1 LGHNA and CDR2 YSLEER. V dropped 0 bases and J dropped 7 bases, with 12 bases sitting between them. CDR3 amino acids: CASSQERHTHEAFF. The CDR3 DNA is TGCGCCAGCAGCCAAGAACGGCACACCCATGAAGCTTTCTTT.

The rearrangement uses TRBV12-5 and TRBJ2-1; D is possibly TRBD2 (7 bases). In germline, CDR1 is LGHNT, CDR2 FRNRAP. Trimming cost V 0 bases and J 12 bases, with 27 bases left between them. CDR3 length equals 18 residues. The CDR3 reads CASGLVWVGGGRIRRQFF. CDR3 DNA: TGTGCTAGTGGTTTGGTATGGGTTGGGGGCGGGAGAATTCGTCGGCAGTTCTTC.

This chain links TRBV7-2 with TRBJ1-2, with D possibly being TRBD1 (5 bases). Germline values: CDR1 SGHTA, CDR2 FQGNSA. The ends were cut back, 0 bases at V and 2 bases at J, with 10 bases in the middle. The CDR3 length is 15 residues. CDR3 coding DNA: TGTGCCAGCAGCTTAGCGATAGGGGTGAACTATGGCTACACCTTC. Translating gives CASSLAIGVNYGYTF.

The chain employs TRBV7-7 and TRBJ2-1; D perhaps matches TRBD1 (8 bases). Germline CDR1 is SSHAT and CDR2 is FNYEAQ (reference sequence). The CDR3 is 13 amino acids. The V end was cut by 5 bases, the J end by 9 bases, with 14 bases between. Here the CDR3 DNA reads TGTGCCAGCAGCCAAAACAGGGGGGGTGAGCAGTTCTTC. It encodes CASSQNRGGEQFF.

The rearrangement links TRBV15 to TRBJ2-3, with a weak D call TRBD2 (6 bases). V was cut by 5 bases and J by 6 bases, with 12 bases left in between. This CDR3 has 13 residues. Looked up from germline, CDR1 is LNHNV and CDR2 is YYDKDF (reference sequence). The CDR3 sequence is CATSDGSGDTQYF. The CDR3 DNA reads as TGTGCCACCAGCGATGGAAGCGGGGATACGCAGTATTTT. Looking up the rest from reference TRBV15 and TRBJ2-3 gives the full variable domain: DAMVIQNPRYQVTQFGKPVTLSCSQTLNHNVMYWYQQKSSQAPKLLFHYYDKDFNNEADTPDNFQSRRPNTSFCFLDIRSPGLGDTAMYLCATSDGSGDTQYFGPGTRLTVL.

The V and J genes are TRBV25-1 and TRBJ2-2; 9 nucleotides align to TRBD1. This CDR3 contains 14 residues. V was clipped by 7 bases and J by 7 bases; unmatched bases: 7. In germline, CDR1 is MGHDK, CDR2 SYGVNS. The CDR3 sequence is CASTSTGGGGELFF. The CDR3 DNA follows: TGTGCCAGCACCTCGACAGGGGGAGGCGGGGAGCTGTTTTTT.

The chain recombines TRBV7-9 with TRBJ2-3; 7 nucleotides agree with TRBD1. Losses at the gene ends were 5 bases for V and 1 base for J; bases not matched to a gene: 9. CDR1 is SEHNR and CDR2 is FQNEAQ in the germline V gene (reference sequence). This CDR3 has 16 amino acids. The CDR3 DNA reads TGTGCCAGCAGCCCGGACGGGACAGCGCGCACAGATACGCAGTATTTT. Its translation: CASSPDGTARTDTQYF.

The CDR3 spells CASSLDGGIGAFF. DNA for the CDR3: TGTGCCAGCAGCTTAGATGGGGGAATAGGGGCTTTCTTT. V and J are TRBV7-2 and TRBJ1-1, with D possibly being TRBD1 (5 bases). The CDR3 totals 13 residues. Germline CDR1 SGHTA, CDR2 FQGNSA. The ends were cut back, 1 base at V and 11 bases at J, with 14 bases in the middle.

The V gene is TRBV7-9, the J gene TRBJ1-5, with no clear D. The CDR3 has 13 residues. Germline V gene data show CDR1 as SEHNR and CDR2 as FQNEAQ (reference sequence). Trimming took 5 bases from V and 4 from J, leaving 9 bases between them. The CDR3 spells CASSLDGNQPQHF. The CDR3 DNA reads as TGTGCCAGCAGCCTGGACGGGAATCAGCCCCAGCATTTT.

The rearrangement joins TRBV7-2 to TRBJ2-7; no clear D gene. V shed 5 bases and J shed 3 bases, with 8 bases lying between them. CDR3 length: 12 residues. Germline CDR1 and CDR2: SGHTA and FQGNSA. The CDR3 DNA follows: TGTGCCAGCAGCCAGGACGGCTACGAGCAGTACTTC. This gives the protein CASSQDGYEQYF.

The J gene is TRBJ2-7, the V gene TRBV6-6, with a tentative D call TRBD1 (6 bases). V lost 6 bases, J lost 1 base, and 16 bases lay in between. The CDR3 is 15 amino acids. Germline CDR1 and CDR2: MNHNY and SVGAGI (reference sequence). In nucleotides, the CDR3 is TGTGCCAGCAGCCCCCAGGGGAGAATGTCCTACGAGCAGTACTTC. Translated, it gives CASSPQGRMSYEQYF.

This clone was counted at least ten times. This chain links TRBV10-1 with TRBJ2-1; D might be TRBD1 (6 bases). This CDR3 comprises 13 residues. V lost 3 bases, J lost 8 bases, and 11 bases lay in between. The V gene's germline CDR1 is WNHNN and CDR2 SYGVQD (reference sequence). CDR3: CASSDNSGDEQFF. CDR3 nucleotide sequence: TGCGCCAGCAGTGATAATTCAGGGGATGAGCAGTTCTTC.

V gene TRBV5-1 combines with J gene TRBJ1-2; 7 bases are shared with TRBD1. Germline V gene lookup returns CDR1 SGHRS and CDR2 YFSETQ. The V segment lost 1 base and the J segment 2 bases; nucleotides outside the gene matches: 2. The CDR3 contains 14 residues. The DNA for the CDR3 is TGCGCCAGCAGCTTGACAGGGGACAACTATGGCTACACCTTC. Protein product: CASSLTGDNYGYTF.

V is TRBV4-1 and J is TRBJ1-1; 9 bases line up with TRBD1. Germline values: CDR1 MGHRA, CDR2 YSYEKL. The length of the CDR3 is 20 residues. V gave up 3 bases and J gave up 1 base; unmatched junction bases: 18. As DNA, the CDR3 is TGCGCCAGCAGCCAGGAAGAGACCGGGACAGGGCTTCGCTCGAACACTGAAGCTTTCTTT. It is translated as CASSQEETGTGLRSNTEAFF.

The chain combines TRBV9 with TRBJ1-2; no clear D gene. The CDR3 has 15 residues. Germline values: CDR1 SGDLS, CDR2 YYNGEE. V was cut by 0 bases and J by 0 bases, with 9 bases left in between. The CDR3 reads CASSVDPGTNYGYTF. As DNA, the CDR3 is TGTGCCAGCAGCGTAGATCCGGGCACTAACTATGGCTACACCTTC.

A few counts support this clone. The chain employs TRBV28 and TRBJ2-7; TRBD2 is a possible D gene (5 bases). Germline CDR1 is MDHEN and CDR2 is SYDVKM. V was trimmed by 5 bases and J by 3 bases, leaving 17 bases between them. This CDR3 has 15 residues. The CDR3 sequence: CASSPIRGFIYEQYF. The CDR3 DNA reads TGTGCCAGCAGTCCGATCCGAGGGTTCATCTACGAGCAGTACTTC.